One and the same sample provided the 27 T cell receptor beta chains below, sequenced in a study of cytomegalovirus exposure and HLA in healthy donors. It was with 60 Vbeta and 13 Jbeta primers that the PCR ran. Using immunoSEQ multiplex PCR, the repertoire was profiled, and TCRdb retains in-frame clones only, with some absent. Here the sample spans 110,000 to 150,000 clones, approximately 79% being singletons. What was sequenced was PBMCs. These receptors originate from a woman in her twenties or thirties in good health and CMV-seronegative.

This chain joins TRBV9 and TRBJ1-5, with a possible D match to TRBD1 (6 bases). Germline V gives CDR1 SGDLS, CDR2 YYNGEE. The CDR3 extends over 15 amino acids. With 4 bases removed from V and 6 bases from J, the gap between germline ends came to 17 bases. The CDR3 loop is CASSPGGGGGQPQHF. The CDR3 coding sequence is TGTGCCAGCAGCCCGGGGGGGGGCGGCGGTCAGCCCCAGCATTTT.

For the CDR3, the DNA is TGTGCCAGCAGCGAAGGACAGGGACCGGCCGGGGAGCTGTTTTTT. Protein sequence: CASSEGQGPAGELFF. The V and J genes are TRBV7-6 and TRBJ2-2; 8 bases fit TRBD1. The ends lost 5 bases at V and 6 bases at J; junction bases unmatched: 8. Germline CDR1 SGHVS, CDR2 FNYEAQ. This CDR3 is 15 amino acids long.

This chain links TRBV7-9 with TRBJ1-2, with D perhaps TRBD1 (6 bases). The CDR3 has 14 residues. Trimming removed 5 bases at V and 0 bases at J, with 10 bases between. CDR1 and CDR2 (germline): SEHNR, FQNEAQ (reference sequence). CDR3 coding DNA: TGTGCCAGCAGCGGGGGGGCGACTAACTATGGCTACACCTTC. Translated, it gives CASSGGATNYGYTF. Drawing the rest from reference TRBV7-9 and TRBJ1-2, the complete variable domain is DTGVSQNPRHKITKRGQNVTFRCDPISEHNRLYWYRQTLGQGPEFLTYFQNEAQLEKSRLLSDRFSAERPKGSFSTLEIQRTEQGDSAMYLCASSGGATNYGYTFGSGTRLTVV.

The genes are TRBV4-3 and TRBJ1-1, with 8 bases that match TRBD1. This CDR3 spans 13 amino acids. V trimming: 3 bases; J trimming: 5 bases; junction bases outside the gene matches: 2. Germline CDR1 reads LGHNA; CDR2 reads YSLEER. The DNA for the CDR3 is TGCGCCAGCAGCCATACAGGGGGGACTGAAGCTTTCTTT. Its translation: CASSHTGGTEAFF.

There are a few counts of this clone. V is TRBV2 and J is TRBJ1-2, with TRBD1 identical over 10 bases. CDR1 is SNHLY, CDR2 FYNNEI, per germline. J gave up 5 bases and V 5 bases, and 5 bases lay outside the gene matches. CDR3 length: 14 amino acids. As DNA, the CDR3 is TGTGCCAGCAGTTCGACAGGGGGCCCATATGGCTACACCTTC. Translated, it gives CASSSTGGPYGYTF.

Turning to this clone: The junction departs from germline at one end; a sequencing error may be responsible. The DNA for the CDR3 is TGTGCCAGCCGCCAACTAGTTCGGGATGGCTACACCTTC. Its translation is CASRQLVRDGYTF. The chain combines TRBV4-2 with TRBJ1-2; D uncertain. Per germline, CDR1 LGHNA and CDR2 YNFKEQ. There are 13 residues in the CDR3.

The gene calls are TRBV27 and TRBJ1-2; 7 bases map to TRBD1. Per the germline V gene, CDR1 is MNHEY and CDR2 is SMNVEV (reference sequence). There are 13 residues in the CDR3. Unmatched junction bases numbered 4, after V lost 5 bases and J lost 4 bases. The CDR3 here is CASSTRQGYGYTF. In nucleotides, the CDR3 is TGTGCCAGCAGTACCCGACAGGGCTATGGCTACACCTTC.

The chain couples TRBV27 to TRBJ1-2; 7 bases fit TRBD1. V was pared by 5 bases and J by 4 bases, with 10 bases of the junction left unmatched. There are 15 residues in the CDR3. The V gene's germline CDR1 is MNHEY and CDR2 SMNVEV (reference sequence). The CDR3 DNA sequence: TGTGCCAGCAGTACTACAGACAGGGCCATCTATGGCTACACCTTC. Encoded protein: CASSTTDRAIYGYTF.

This clone was counted once. The chain carries TRBV5-1 and TRBJ1-4; D ambiguous. Germline V gene lookup returns CDR1 SGHRS and CDR2 YFSETQ. The ends were cut back, 4 bases at V and 8 bases at J, with 12 bases in the middle. This CDR3 is built from 13 residues. The CDR3 loop reads CASSLGFGEKLFF. In DNA, the CDR3 is TGCGCCAGCAGCCTCGGGTTCGGAGAAAAACTGTTTTTT.

This CDR3 is CASSLGTSGPRNEQFF. For the CDR3, the DNA is TGTGCCAGCAGCTTAGGCACTAGCGGGCCGAGGAATGAGCAGTTCTTC. This rearrangement joins TRBV11-2 to TRBJ2-1; 9 positions match TRBD2. Germline trimming cut 1 base from V and 7 bases from J; bases unmatched to any gene: 8. The germline gives CDR1 SGHAT, CDR2 FQNNGV. The CDR3 contains 16 residues.

The J gene is TRBJ1-1, the V gene TRBV7-8, with 9 bases that match TRBD1. The CDR3 has 15 amino acids. In germline, CDR1 is SGHVS, CDR2 FQNEAQ. V was pared by 5 bases and J by 0 bases, with 4 bases of the junction left unmatched. The CDR3 DNA reads TGTGCCAGCAGCGGGACAGGGATCTTGAACACTGAAGCTTTCTTT. This gives the protein CASSGTGILNTEAFF.

The J gene is TRBJ2-5, the V gene TRBV10-3, with TRBD2 matching over 13 bases. Germline V gene data show CDR1 as ENHRY and CDR2 as SYGVKD. The V gene end was trimmed by 8 bases and the J gene end by 2 bases; junction bases not matched to a gene: 5. The CDR3 runs 15 residues. The CDR3 DNA sequence: TGTGCCATCTCCCAACTAGCGGGGGGGCAAGAGACCCAGTACTTC. It codes for CAISQLAGGQETQYF.

This chain joins TRBV5-1 and TRBJ1-4; D possibly corresponds to TRBD1 (5 bases). This CDR3 has 15 amino acids. Trimming stripped 5 bases from V and 0 bases from J, with 11 bases between. Germline V lookup: CDR1 SGHRS, CDR2 YFSETQ. For the CDR3, the DNA is TGCGCCAGCAGGACAGCCCTTGCAACTAATGAAAAACTGTTTTTT. It encodes CASRTALATNEKLFF.

This chain links TRBV27 with TRBJ1-2, with D perhaps matching TRBD1 (5 bases). Germline-derived CDR1 and CDR2 are MNHEY and SMNVEV (reference sequence). The CDR3 runs to 15 residues. V lost 4 bases and J lost 7, with 19 bases in between. Written as DNA, the CDR3 is TGTGCCAGCAGTTGGGGCGGTTTTTCCACCTCTGGCTACACCTTC. The encoded protein is CASSWGGFSTSGYTF.

The V call is TRBV27, the J call TRBJ2-6; the match to TRBD1 covers 7 bases. The V gene end was trimmed by 5 bases and the J gene end by 1 base; junction bases not matched to a gene: 17. CDR3 length: 20 residues. Germline V gene sequence: CDR1 MNHEY, CDR2 SMNVEV (reference sequence). DNA of the CDR3: TGTGCCAGCAGTCCCTGGACGAGTCGAGGGGGCCTATCTGGGGCCAACGTCCTGACTTTC. Amino acid sequence: CASSPWTSRGGLSGANVLTF. Variable domain in full (rest from reference TRBV27 and TRBJ2-6): EAQVTQNPRYLITVTGKKLTVTCSQNMNHEYMSWYRQDPGLGLRQIYYSMNVEVTDKGDVPEGYKVSRKEKRNFPLILESPSPNQTSLYFCASSPWTSRGGLSGANVLTFGAGSRLTVL.

The gene calls are TRBV2 and TRBJ1-2; TRBD1 matches at 8 bases. The CDR3 is 14 residues long. Trimming removed 4 bases from V and 4 bases from J; junction bases left unmatched: 5. CDR1 and CDR2 from the germline V gene are SNHLY and FYNNEI. The CDR3 sequence: CASSAQGAGYGYTF. CDR3 DNA: TGTGCCAGCAGTGCCCAGGGGGCAGGCTATGGCTACACCTTC.

This clone is a singleton in its sample. This sequence joins TRBV7-9 and TRBJ2-1, with 10 bases fitting TRBD2. The CDR3 sequence is 15 residues long. Trimming took 3 bases from V and 6 from J; bases not matched to a gene: 5. Germline assignment: CDR1 SEHNR and CDR2 FQNEAQ (reference sequence). CDR3 region: CASSFFSGGANEQFF. For the CDR3, the DNA is TGTGCCAGCAGCTTTTTCAGCGGGGGGGCCAATGAGCAGTTCTTC.

The rearrangement links TRBV6-5 to TRBJ1-2; 7 nucleotides align to TRBD1. The CDR3 is made up of 13 amino acids. Germline loops: CDR1 MNHEY, CDR2 SVGAGI. The junction had 3 bases not matched to a gene; V was cut back by 4 bases and J by 4 bases. The DNA for the CDR3 is TGTGCCAGCAGTTCACAGGGGACCTATGGCTACACCTTC. Its translation: CASSSQGTYGYTF.

The chain carries TRBV13 and TRBJ2-3; 11 bases match TRBD1. The CDR3 loop spans 15 amino acids. The junction had 8 bases not matched to a gene; V was cut back by 5 bases and J by 7 bases. The germline CDR1 and CDR2 sequences are PRHDT and FYEKMQ (reference sequence). This CDR3 reads CASSPGTGGGNTQYF. In DNA, the CDR3 is TGTGCCAGCAGCCCCGGGACAGGGGGGGGGAATACGCAGTATTTT.

The chain has TRBV5-6 and TRBJ1-6; maybe TRBD1 (6 bases). The CDR3 sequence is 14 residues long. Germline-derived CDR1 and CDR2 are SGHDT and YYEEEE. The ends were cut back, 4 bases at V and 9 bases at J, with 14 bases in the middle. CDR3 residues: CASSGTYRSSPLHF. Written as DNA, the CDR3 is TGTGCCAGCAGCGGGACATACAGAAGTTCACCCCTCCACTTT.

The gene calls are TRBV15 and TRBJ1-4, with 10 bases identical to TRBD1. The J segment lost 10 bases and the V segment lost 8 bases, leaving 10 bases of the junction unmatched. This CDR3 region has 14 residues. Germline assignment: CDR1 LNHNV and CDR2 YYDKDF (reference sequence). The DNA for the CDR3 is TGTGCCACCGGGACAGGGGACAAAAAGGGAAAACTGTTTTTT. Amino acids: CATGTGDKKGKLFF.

The rearrangement uses TRBV25-1 and TRBJ1-4; possibly TRBD1 for D (5 bases). Germline assignment: CDR1 MGHDK and CDR2 SYGVNS. The CDR3 sequence is 13 residues long. V was trimmed by 10 bases and J by 4 bases, leaving 13 bases between them. The CDR3: CATMAGFNEKLFF. The CDR3 nucleotides are TGTGCCACCATGGCAGGGTTTAATGAAAAACTGTTTTTT.

The table lists this clone with a count of one. J is TRBJ1-4 and V is TRBV5-1; D is ambiguous. The ends were cut back, 0 bases at V and 8 bases at J, with 11 bases in the middle. The germline V gene has CDR1 SGHRS and CDR2 YFSETQ. This CDR3 is 14 amino acids long. The CDR3 is CASSLGLPGEKLFF. Here the CDR3 DNA reads TGCGCCAGCAGCTTGGGTCTTCCGGGGGAAAAACTGTTTTTT.

This clone was detected only a few times. The rearrangement uses TRBV5-6 and TRBJ1-3; a possible D gene is TRBD1 (6 bases). V lost 3 bases, J lost 0 bases, and 7 bases lay in between. This CDR3 region has 14 residues. CDR1 and CDR2 from the germline V gene are SGHDT and YYEEEE. CDR3 nucleotide sequence: TGTGCCAGCAGCTCGGACAGCTCTGGAAACACCATATATTTT. As protein: CASSSDSSGNTIYF.

The chain has TRBV30 and TRBJ1-2, with unresolved D. The V end lost 5 bases, the J end lost 5 bases, and 18 bases lay between the germline ends. Looked up from germline, CDR1 is GTSNPN and CDR2 is SVGIG (reference sequence). This CDR3 comprises 14 residues. The CDR3 sequence is CAWALGNRGYGYTF. Here the CDR3 DNA reads TGTGCCTGGGCTTTGGGGAACCGAGGGTATGGCTACACCTTC.

The chain couples TRBV15 to TRBJ2-3; 8 nucleotides match TRBD2. Germline-derived CDR1 and CDR2 are LNHNV and YYDKDF (reference sequence). The CDR3 sequence is 14 residues long. Losses at the gene ends were 9 bases for V and 6 bases for J; bases not matched to a gene: 11. The DNA for the CDR3 is TGTGCCACTAGACTAGCGACTCTTCGGGATACGCAGTATTTT. Translated: CATRLATLRDTQYF.

The CDR3 nucleotides are TGTGCCAGCAGCTTAGGCGGAACGGACACTGAAGCTTTCTTT. This gives the protein CASSLGGTDTEAFF. The chain links TRBV5-4 to TRBJ1-1; D unclear. CDR1 is SGHNT, CDR2 YYREEE, per germline (reference sequence). Between the trimmed V and J ends, which lost 2 bases and 3 bases, there was a span of 11 bases. CDR3 size: 14 residues.